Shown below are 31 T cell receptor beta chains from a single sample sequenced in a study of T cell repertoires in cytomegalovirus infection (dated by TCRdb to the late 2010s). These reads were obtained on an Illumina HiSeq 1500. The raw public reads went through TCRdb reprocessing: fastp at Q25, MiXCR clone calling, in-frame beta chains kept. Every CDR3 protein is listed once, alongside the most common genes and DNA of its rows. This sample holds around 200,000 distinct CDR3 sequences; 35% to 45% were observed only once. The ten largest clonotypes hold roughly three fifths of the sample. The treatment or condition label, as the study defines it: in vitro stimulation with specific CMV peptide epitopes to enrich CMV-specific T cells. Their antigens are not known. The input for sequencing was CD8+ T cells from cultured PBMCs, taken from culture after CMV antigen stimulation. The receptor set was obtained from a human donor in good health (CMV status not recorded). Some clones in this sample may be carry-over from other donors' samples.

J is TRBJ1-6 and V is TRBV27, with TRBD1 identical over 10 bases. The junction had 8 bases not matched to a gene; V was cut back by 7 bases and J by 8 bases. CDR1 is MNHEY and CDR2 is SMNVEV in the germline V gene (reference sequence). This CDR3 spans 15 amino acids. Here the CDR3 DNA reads TGTGCCAGCACCCTAGGGGGACAGGGGTATTCACCCCTCCACTTT. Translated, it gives CASTLGGQGYSPLHF.

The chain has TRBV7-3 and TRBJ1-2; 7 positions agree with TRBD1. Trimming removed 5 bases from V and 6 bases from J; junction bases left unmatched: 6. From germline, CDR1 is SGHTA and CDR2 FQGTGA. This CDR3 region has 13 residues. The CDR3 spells CASSPTGQDGYTF. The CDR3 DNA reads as TGTGCCAGCAGCCCTACCGGACAGGATGGCTACACCTTC.

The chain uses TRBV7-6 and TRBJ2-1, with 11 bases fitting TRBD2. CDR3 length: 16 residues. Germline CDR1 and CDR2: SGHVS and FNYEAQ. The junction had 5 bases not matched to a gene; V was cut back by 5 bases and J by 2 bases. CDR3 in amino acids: CASSATSGVTYNEQFF. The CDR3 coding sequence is TGTGCCAGCAGCGCGACTAGCGGGGTCACCTACAATGAGCAGTTCTTC.

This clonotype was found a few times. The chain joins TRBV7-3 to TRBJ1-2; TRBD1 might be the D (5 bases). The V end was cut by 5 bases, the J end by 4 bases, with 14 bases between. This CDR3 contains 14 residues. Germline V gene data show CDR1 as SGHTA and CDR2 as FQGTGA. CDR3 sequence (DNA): TGTGCCAGCAGCGGTGAACAGGACCTCTATGGCTACACCTTC. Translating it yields CASSGEQDLYGYTF.

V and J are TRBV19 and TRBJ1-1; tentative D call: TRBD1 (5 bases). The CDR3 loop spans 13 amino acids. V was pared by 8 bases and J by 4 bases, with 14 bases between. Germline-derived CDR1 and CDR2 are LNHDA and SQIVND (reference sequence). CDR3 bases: TGTGCCAGTGGGGCAGCCGGTGGCACTGAAGCTTTCTTT. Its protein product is CASGAAGGTEAFF.

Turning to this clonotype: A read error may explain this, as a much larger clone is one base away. CDR3 nucleotides: TGTGCCAGCAGCTTATTTATCTCGTGGGAGGCTCGCACTGAAGCTTTCTTT. Translating gives CASSLFISWEARTEAFF. This rearrangement joins TRBV7-6 to TRBJ1-1; D gene ambiguous. Germline V gives CDR1 SGHVS, CDR2 FNYEAQ. The CDR3 contains 17 residues. V was pared by 2 bases and J by 4 bases, with 20 bases between.

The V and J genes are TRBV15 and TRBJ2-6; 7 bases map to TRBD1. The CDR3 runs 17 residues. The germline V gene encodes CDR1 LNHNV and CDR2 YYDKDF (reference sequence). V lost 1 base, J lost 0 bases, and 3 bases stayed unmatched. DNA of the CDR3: TGTGCCACCAGCAGAGGGGACAGAAACTCTGGGGCCAACGTCCTGACTTTC. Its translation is CATSRGDRNSGANVLTF. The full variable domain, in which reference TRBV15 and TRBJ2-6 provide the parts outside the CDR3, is DAMVIQNPRYQVTQFGKPVTLSCSQTLNHNVMYWYQQKSSQAPKLLFHYYDKDFNNEADTPDNFQSRRPNTSFCFLDIRSPGLGDTAMYLCATSRGDRNSGANVLTFGAGSRLTVL.

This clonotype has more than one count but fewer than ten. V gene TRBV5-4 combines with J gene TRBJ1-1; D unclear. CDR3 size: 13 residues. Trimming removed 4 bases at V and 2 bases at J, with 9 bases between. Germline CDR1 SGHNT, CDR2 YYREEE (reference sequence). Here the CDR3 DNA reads TGTGCCAGCAGCCCCCGTCAAAACACTGAAGCTTTCTTT. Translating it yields CASSPRQNTEAFF.

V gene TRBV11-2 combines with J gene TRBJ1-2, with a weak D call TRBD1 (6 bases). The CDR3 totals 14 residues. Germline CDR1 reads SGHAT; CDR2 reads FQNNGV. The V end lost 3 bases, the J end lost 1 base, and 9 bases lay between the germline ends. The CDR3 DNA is TGTGCCAGCAGCTTCGGGACATATAACTATGGCTACACCTTC. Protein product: CASSFGTYNYGYTF. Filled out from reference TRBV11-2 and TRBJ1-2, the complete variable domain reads EAGVAQSPRYKIIEKRQSVAFWCNPISGHATLYWYQQILGQGPKLLIQFQNNGVVDDSQLPKDRFSAERLKGVDSTLKIQPAKLEDSAVYLCASSFGTYNYGYTFGSGTRLTVV.

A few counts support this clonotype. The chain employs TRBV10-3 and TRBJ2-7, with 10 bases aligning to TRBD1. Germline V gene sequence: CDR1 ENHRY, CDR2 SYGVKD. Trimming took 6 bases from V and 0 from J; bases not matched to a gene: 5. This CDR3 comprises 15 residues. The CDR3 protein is CAIREGQGTSYEQYF. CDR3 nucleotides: TGTGCCATCAGGGAGGGACAGGGGACCTCCTACGAGCAGTACTTC.

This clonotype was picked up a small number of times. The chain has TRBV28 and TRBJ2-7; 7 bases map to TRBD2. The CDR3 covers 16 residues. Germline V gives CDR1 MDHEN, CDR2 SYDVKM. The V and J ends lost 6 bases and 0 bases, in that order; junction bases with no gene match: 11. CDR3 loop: CASSETGGPSSYEQYF. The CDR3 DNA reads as TGTGCCAGCAGCGAAACGGGGGGTCCCAGCTCCTACGAGCAGTACTTC.

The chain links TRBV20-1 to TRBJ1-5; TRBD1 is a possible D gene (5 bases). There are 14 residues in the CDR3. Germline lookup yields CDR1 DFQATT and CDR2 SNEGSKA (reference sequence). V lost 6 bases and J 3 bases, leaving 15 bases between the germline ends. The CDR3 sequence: CSATRRGINQPQHF. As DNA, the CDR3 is TGCAGTGCCACTAGACGGGGGATCAATCAGCCCCAGCATTTT.

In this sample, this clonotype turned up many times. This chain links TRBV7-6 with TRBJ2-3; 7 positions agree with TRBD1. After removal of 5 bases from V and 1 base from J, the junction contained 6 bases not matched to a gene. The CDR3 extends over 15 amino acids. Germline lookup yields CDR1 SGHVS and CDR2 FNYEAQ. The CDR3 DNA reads TGTGCCAGCAGCCCCATTACAGGGGGCACAGATACGCAGTATTTT. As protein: CASSPITGGTDTQYF.

Here the CDR3 reads CASSYRGQFYEQYF. The CDR3 bases are TGTGCCAGCAGTTATCGGGGACAGTTCTACGAGCAGTACTTC. This chain links TRBV27 with TRBJ2-7, with TRBD1 identical over 7 bases. The CDR3 is 14 amino acids. The V segment lost 4 bases and the J segment 3 bases; nucleotides outside the gene matches: 6. Germline V gene lookup returns CDR1 MNHEY and CDR2 SMNVEV (reference sequence).

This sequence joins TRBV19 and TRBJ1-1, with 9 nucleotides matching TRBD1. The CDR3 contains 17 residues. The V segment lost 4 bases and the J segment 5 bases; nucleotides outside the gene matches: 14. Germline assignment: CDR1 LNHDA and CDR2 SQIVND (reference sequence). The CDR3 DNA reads TGTGCCAGTAGTACCCAGGGACAGGGTGGTCGAGGGACTGAAGCTTTCTTT. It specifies CASSTQGQGGRGTEAFF.

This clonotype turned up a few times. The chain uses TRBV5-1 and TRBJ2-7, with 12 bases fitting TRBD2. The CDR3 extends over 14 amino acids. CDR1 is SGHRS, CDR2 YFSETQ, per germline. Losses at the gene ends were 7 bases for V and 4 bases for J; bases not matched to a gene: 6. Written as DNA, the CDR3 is TGCGCCAGCGGGAGGACTAGCGGGAATTACGAGCAGTACTTC. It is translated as CASGRTSGNYEQYF.

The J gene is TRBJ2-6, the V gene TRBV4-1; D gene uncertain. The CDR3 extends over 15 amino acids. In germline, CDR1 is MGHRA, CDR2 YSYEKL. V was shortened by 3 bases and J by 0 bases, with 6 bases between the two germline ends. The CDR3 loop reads CASSHPGSGANVLTF. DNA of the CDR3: TGCGCCAGCAGCCATCCAGGCTCTGGGGCCAACGTCCTGACTTTC.

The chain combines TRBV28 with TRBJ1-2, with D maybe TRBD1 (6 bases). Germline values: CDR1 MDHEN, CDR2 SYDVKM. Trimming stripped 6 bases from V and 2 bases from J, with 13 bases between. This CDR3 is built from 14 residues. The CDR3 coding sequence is TGTGCCAGCAGCCGTCGGACAGTGAACTATGGCTACACCTTC. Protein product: CASSRRTVNYGYTF.

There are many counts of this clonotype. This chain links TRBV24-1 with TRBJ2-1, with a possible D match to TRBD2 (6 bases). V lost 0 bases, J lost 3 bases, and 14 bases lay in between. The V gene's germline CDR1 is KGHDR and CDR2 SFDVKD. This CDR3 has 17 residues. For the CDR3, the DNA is TGTGCCACCAGTGATTTGCGGGATAGGGGAGGCTACAATGAGCAGTTCTTC. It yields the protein CATSDLRDRGGYNEQFF.

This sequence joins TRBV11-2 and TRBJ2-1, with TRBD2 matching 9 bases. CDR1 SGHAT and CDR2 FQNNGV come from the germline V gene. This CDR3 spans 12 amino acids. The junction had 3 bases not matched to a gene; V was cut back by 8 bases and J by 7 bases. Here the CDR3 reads CASFAGGNEQFF. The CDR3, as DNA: TGTGCCAGCTTCGCGGGAGGGAATGAGCAGTTCTTC.

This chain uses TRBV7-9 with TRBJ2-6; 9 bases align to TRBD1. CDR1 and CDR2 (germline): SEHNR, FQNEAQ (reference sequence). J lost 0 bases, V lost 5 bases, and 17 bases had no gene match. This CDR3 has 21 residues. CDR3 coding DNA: TGTGCCAGCAGCCGAACCAACCACCCCGGGACAGGGAGCTCTGGGGCCAACGTCCTGACTTTC. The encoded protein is CASSRTNHPGTGSSGANVLTF. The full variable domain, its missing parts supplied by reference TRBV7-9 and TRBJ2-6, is DTGVSQNPRHKITKRGQNVTFRCDPISEHNRLYWYRQTLGQGPEFLTYFQNEAQLEKSRLLSDRFSAERPKGSFSTLEIQRTEQGDSAMYLCASSRTNHPGTGSSGANVLTFGAGSRLTVL.

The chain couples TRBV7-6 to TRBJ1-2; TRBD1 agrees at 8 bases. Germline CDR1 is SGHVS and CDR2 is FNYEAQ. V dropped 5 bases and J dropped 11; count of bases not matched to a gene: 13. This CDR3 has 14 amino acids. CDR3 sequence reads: CASSPPEDRASYTF. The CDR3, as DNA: TGTGCCAGCAGCCCGCCAGAGGACAGGGCATCATACACCTTC.

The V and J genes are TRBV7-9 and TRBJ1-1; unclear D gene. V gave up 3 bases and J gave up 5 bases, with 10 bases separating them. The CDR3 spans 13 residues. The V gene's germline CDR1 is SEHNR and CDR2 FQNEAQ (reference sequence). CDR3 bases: TGTGCCAGCAGCTTTGCTTTGAGGACTGAAGCTTTCTTT. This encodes CASSFALRTEAFF.

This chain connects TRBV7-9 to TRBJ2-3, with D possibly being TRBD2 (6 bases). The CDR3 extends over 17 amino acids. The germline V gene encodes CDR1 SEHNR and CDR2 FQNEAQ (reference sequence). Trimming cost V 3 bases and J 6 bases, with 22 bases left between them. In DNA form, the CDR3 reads TGTGCCAGCAGCTTTTTCTGGGGGACTCGGCCGGCGGATACGCAGTATTTT. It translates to CASSFFWGTRPADTQYF.

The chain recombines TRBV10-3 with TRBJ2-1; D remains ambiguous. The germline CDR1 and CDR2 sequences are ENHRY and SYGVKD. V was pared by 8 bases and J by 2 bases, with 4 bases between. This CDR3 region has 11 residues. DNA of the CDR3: TGTGCCATCGGTACCTACAATGAGCAGTTCTTC. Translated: CAIGTYNEQFF.

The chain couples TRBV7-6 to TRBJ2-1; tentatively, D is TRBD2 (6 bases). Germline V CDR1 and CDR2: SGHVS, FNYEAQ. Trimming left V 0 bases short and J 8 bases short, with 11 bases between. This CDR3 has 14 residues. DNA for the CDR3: TGTGCCAGCAGCTTAGCTAAACTAGCTGATGAGCAGTTCTTC. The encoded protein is CASSLAKLADEQFF.

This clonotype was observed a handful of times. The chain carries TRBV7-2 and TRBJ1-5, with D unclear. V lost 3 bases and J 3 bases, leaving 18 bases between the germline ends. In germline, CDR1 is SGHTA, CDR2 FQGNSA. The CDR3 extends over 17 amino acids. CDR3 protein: CASSFSSRLSANQPQHF. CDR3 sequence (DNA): TGTGCCAGCAGCTTTTCCAGCCGGTTGTCCGCCAATCAGCCCCAGCATTTT.

CDR3 amino acids: CASSLEGYSSYEQYF. CDR3 nucleotides: TGTGCCAGCAGCTTAGAGGGTTACAGTTCCTACGAGCAGTACTTC. The J gene is TRBJ2-7, the V gene TRBV5-6; weak D call: TRBD2 (5 bases). CDR1 and CDR2 (germline): SGHDT, YYEEEE. The CDR3 sequence is 15 residues long. Trimming took off 2 bases at V and 1 base at J, with 13 bases between the two ends.

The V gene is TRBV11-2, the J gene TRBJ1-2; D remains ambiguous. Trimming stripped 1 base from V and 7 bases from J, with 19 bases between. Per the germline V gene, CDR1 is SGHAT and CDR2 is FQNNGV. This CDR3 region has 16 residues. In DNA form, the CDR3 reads TGTGCCAGCAGCTTAGTAGGTATTTCGGCAGGTCGTGGCTACACCTTC. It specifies CASSLVGISAGRGYTF. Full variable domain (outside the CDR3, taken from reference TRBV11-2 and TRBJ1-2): EAGVAQSPRYKIIEKRQSVAFWCNPISGHATLYWYQQILGQGPKLLIQFQNNGVVDDSQLPKDRFSAERLKGVDSTLKIQPAKLEDSAVYLCASSLVGISAGRGYTFGSGTRLTVV.

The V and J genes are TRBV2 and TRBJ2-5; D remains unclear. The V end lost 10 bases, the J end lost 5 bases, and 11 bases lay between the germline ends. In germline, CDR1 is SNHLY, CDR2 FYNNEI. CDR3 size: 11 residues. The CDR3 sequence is CATPTSETQYF. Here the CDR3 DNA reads TGTGCCACCCCGACCTCGGAGACCCAGTACTTC.

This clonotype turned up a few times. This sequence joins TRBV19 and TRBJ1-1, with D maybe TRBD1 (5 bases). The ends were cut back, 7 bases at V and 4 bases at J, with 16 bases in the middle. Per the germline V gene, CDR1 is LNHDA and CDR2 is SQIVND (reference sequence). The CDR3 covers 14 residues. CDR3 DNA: TGTGCCAGTAATAGGCGTCGACAGATCACTGAAGCTTTCTTT. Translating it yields CASNRRRQITEAFF.